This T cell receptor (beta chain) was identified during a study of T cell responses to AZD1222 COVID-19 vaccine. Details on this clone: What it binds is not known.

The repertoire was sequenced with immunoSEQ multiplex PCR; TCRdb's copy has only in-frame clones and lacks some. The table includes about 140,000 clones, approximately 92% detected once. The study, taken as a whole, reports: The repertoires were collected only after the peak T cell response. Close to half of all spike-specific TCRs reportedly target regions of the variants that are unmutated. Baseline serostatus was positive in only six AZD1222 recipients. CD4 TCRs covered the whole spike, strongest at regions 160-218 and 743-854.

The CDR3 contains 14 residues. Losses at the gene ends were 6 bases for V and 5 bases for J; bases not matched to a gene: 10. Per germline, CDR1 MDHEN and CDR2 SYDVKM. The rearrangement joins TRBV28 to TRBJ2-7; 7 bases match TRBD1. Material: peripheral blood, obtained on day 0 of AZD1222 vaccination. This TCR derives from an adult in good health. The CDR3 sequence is CASRPGTVHHEQYF. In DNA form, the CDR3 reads TGTGCCAGCAGACCCGGGACAGTTCACCACGAGCAGTACTTC.